This T cell receptor beta chain was profiled in a study of response to subunit inactivated influenza vaccine (dated by TCRdb to 2016 to 2018). Turning to the overall study: Deep quantitative T cell receptor repertoire profiling was used in the study to track responses to a trivalent subunit inactivated influenza vaccine. What the work shows at the level of the full study, not this receptor alone: The authors proposed that each seasonal influenza vaccination may bring in only a limited number of new T cells.

This clonotype was seen repeatedly, ten times or more. Its specific antigen is unknown. One base away there is no much larger clone; base qualities are not given. Library generation was performed with RT-PCR. TCRdb records Illumina HiSeq 2500 as the sequencer. The public reads were run again by TCRdb, first through fastp at Q25 and then through MiXCR, and only productive beta chains were kept. Under each unique CDR3 protein, matching rows form one entry showing the most common genes and DNA. Within this sample are approximately 680,000 distinct CDR3 sequences, with 15% to 18% of them counted one time only. Roughly 10% of the sample belongs to the ten largest clones. Via the germline V gene, CDR1 is SGHDN and CDR2 FVKESK. Spanning cysteine to phenylalanine, the CDR3 consists of 15 amino acids. Only the CDR3 region is kept as DNA, spanning 45 bases read in frame from base 1. Trimming accounts for 1 base at V and 2 bases at J, while the number of junction bases matched to no gene is 5.

The receptor's source is a man in his forties or fifties who received an inactivated influenza vaccine. Donor details come from another sample of the same person, matched by shared clones. The V and J segments used are TRBV14 and TRBJ2-7, with 7 bases matching TRBD1. The specimen was PBMCs from blood, collected 12 days after vaccination. The CDR3 region: CASSQGGTVAYEQYF. The base sequence is TGTGCCAGCAGCCAAGGGGGGACAGTGGCCTACGAGCAGTACTTC.